This T cell receptor beta chain appears in the sequencing data of a study of blood T cell repertoires in COVID-19 (dated by TCRdb to 2020 to 2021). As for the study more broadly: Samples covering the acute and convalescent phases of COVID-19 were provided by collaborators in the United States, Italy and Spain. The dataset comprised deeply sampled blood TCRbeta repertoires from subjects exposed to, actively infected with, or recovered from COVID-19. HLA class I and class II types, where available, came from metadata supplied by the sample provider rather than from assay-based typing. The samples were drawn from the first 160 participants of the ongoing ImmuneRACE study and from under 1,500 subjects provided by 6 global collaborators. The repertoires were made available in a free public database intended to serve as a resource for research on the immune response to SARS-CoV-2. The sample metadata nearly always contained a de-identified subject ID, COVID-19 status, age in years and sex. The material from the prospective study consisted of cDNA or gDNA derived from T cells, B-cell-depleted T cells, or PBMCs.

Its CDR3 holds 18 amino acids, cysteine through phenylalanine. Only the CDR3 DNA stays, 54 bases, in frame from base 1. The germline V gene sets CDR1 to MNHEY and CDR2 to SVGEGT. Here V drops 0 bases and J drops 1 base, and the junction holds 6 bases not matched to any gene. TCRbeta CDR3 regions were amplified from genomic DNA using the immunoSEQ Assay, a bias-controlled multiplex PCR. The published analysis was carried out like this. Nucleated cell counts per sample were estimated from amplification of reference gene primers within the assay. To quantify the absolute abundance of each unique TCRbeta CDR3 rearrangement, sequence reads were collapsed and filtered. For each sample, productive Simpson clonality was calculated as the square root of Simpson's diversity index over productive rearrangements. TCRdb mirrors the immuneACCESS table, restricted to in-frame sequences. Some clones are absent from its copies; in checked studies, under half trace to an unresolved V gene, and the reason for the others is unknown. From that table come the V and J calls and clone size; the DNA was used to work out D and trimming. Present in this sample are some 300,000 clones, 75% to 90% of which were seen just once. The top ten clones comprise over 10% of the sample.

Summary of the overall study and its limitations: How much clinical and demographic metadata was included differed by source and by participant, and the metadata was provided uncurated.

A note on this clone: Its antigen is unknown. One base away there is no much larger clone; base qualities are not given.

One collaborating source in Seattle enrolled patients during active infection and followed them longitudinally through the course of disease. The collaborating institutions used their own protocols to collect whole blood in K2EDTA tubes. For TCRbeta analysis, collaborators shipped samples in one of three forms: frozen whole blood, isolated PBMCs, or DNA extracted from either of those sample types. The sequence derives from a woman aged 65 to 85 with COVID-19, enrolled during active disease. The sequence joins TRBV6-2 or TRBV6-3 to TRBJ2-2, with 9 bases in between that match TRBD2. The sequencing input was peripheral blood. CDR3 region: CASSYSLEAGGNTGELFF. The nucleotide sequence reads as follows: TGTGCCAGCAGTTACTCCCTGGAAGCGGGGGGGAACACCGGGGAGCTGTTTTTT.